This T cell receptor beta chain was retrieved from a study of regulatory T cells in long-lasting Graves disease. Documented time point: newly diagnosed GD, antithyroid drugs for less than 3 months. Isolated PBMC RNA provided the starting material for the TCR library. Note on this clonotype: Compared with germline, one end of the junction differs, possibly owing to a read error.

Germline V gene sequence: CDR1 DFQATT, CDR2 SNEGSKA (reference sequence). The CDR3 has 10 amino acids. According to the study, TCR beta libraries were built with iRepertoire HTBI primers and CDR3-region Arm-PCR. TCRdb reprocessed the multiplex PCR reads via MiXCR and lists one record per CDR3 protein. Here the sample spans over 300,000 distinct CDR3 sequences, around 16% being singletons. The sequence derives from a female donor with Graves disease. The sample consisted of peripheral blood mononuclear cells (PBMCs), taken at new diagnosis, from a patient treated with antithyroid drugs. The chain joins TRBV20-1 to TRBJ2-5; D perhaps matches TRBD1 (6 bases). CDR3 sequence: CSGGGEAQYF. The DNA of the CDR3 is TGCAGTGGAGGGGGAGAGGCCCAGTACTTC.